This entry lists 18 T cell receptor beta chains sequenced from one sample in a study of OX40 agonist ivuxolimab in advanced cancers. Library construction relied on the immunoSEQ multiplex PCR assay. TCRdb took over this immuneACCESS table, retaining in-frame rearrangements with V and J assigned. Such tables are incomplete; in checked studies, under half of the missing clones stem from an unresolved V gene, and the remainder is unexplained. The sample includes about 22,000 clones, with approximately 81% observed a single time. The ten most abundant clones make up roughly 24% of the sample. The sample in question was CD4+ or CD8+ T cells sorted from blood, obtained in a trial of the OX40 agonist ivuxolimab. The source is an adult with an advanced solid tumor such as melanoma, head and neck, liver or kidney cancer.

V gene TRBV6-5 combines with J gene TRBJ1-1, with a weak D call TRBD1 (6 bases). V was shortened by 6 bases and J by 1 base, with 12 bases between the two germline ends. The CDR3 totals 14 residues. CDR1 and CDR2 from the germline V gene are MNHEY and SVGAGI. In DNA form, the CDR3 reads TGTGCCAGCAGCCCCGGGGGCGCGAACACTGAAGCTTTCTTT. It encodes CASSPGGANTEAFF.

In DNA form, the CDR3 reads TGTGCCACCTCCATAGGGCCCTACAATGAGCAGTTCTTC. Translated, it gives CATSIGPYNEQFF. The J gene is TRBJ2-1, the V gene TRBV15; no firm D call. The germline gives CDR1 LNHNV, CDR2 YYDKDF (reference sequence). Trimming pared 8 bases from V and 2 bases from J, leaving 10 bases between. CDR3 length equals 13 residues.

V is TRBV9 and J is TRBJ1-2; D is unclear. The V end lost 5 bases, the J end lost 6 bases, and 17 bases lay between the germline ends. Per the germline V gene, CDR1 is SGDLS and CDR2 is YYNGEE. CDR3 length equals 14 residues. CDR3 region: CASSAVGGWDGYTF. CDR3 nucleotides: TGTGCCAGCAGTGCGGTTGGAGGGTGGGATGGCTACACCTTC.

The chain is built from TRBV6-5 and TRBJ2-3; unclear D gene. Germline lookup yields CDR1 MNHEY and CDR2 SVGAGI. Trimming shortened V by 4 bases and J by 2 bases, and 7 bases separated the two germline ends. The CDR3 spans 13 residues. The CDR3 DNA reads TGTGCCAGCAGTTGGTCCGTCACAGATACGCAGTATTTT. Translated: CASSWSVTDTQYF.

This sequence joins TRBV4-1 and TRBJ2-7; TRBD1 might be the D (5 bases). V was cut by 2 bases and J by 3 bases, with 5 bases left in between. Germline CDR1 is MGHRA and CDR2 is YSYEKL. There are 12 residues in the CDR3. In DNA, the CDR3 is TGCGCCAGCAGCCAACAGGGCTACGAGCAGTACTTC. This sequence encodes CASSQQGYEQYF.

This rearrangement joins TRBV5-1 to TRBJ2-1; 7 bases are a match to TRBD2. CDR1 and CDR2 (germline): SGHRS, YFSETQ. The CDR3 sequence is 12 residues long. Trimming took 2 bases from V and 7 from J; bases not matched to a gene: 0. The CDR3 region is CASSLLANEQFF. The CDR3, as DNA: TGCGCCAGCAGCTTACTAGCGAATGAGCAGTTCTTC.

V and J are TRBV4-3 and TRBJ1-5, with D unresolved. The CDR3 covers 15 residues. Trimming removed 0 bases from V and 4 bases from J, with 10 bases in between. CDR1 LGHNA and CDR2 YSLEER come from the germline V gene. The CDR3 protein is CASSQEPLGNQPQHF. In DNA, the CDR3 is TGCGCCAGCAGCCAAGAACCCCTGGGGAATCAGCCCCAGCATTTT.

The chain links TRBV28 to TRBJ2-3; the D gene is possibly TRBD1 (7 bases). This CDR3 is built from 14 residues. Germline CDR1 is MDHEN and CDR2 is SYDVKM. Trimming took off 5 bases at V and 6 bases at J, with 15 bases between the two ends. The CDR3 here is CASSNDRAGDTQYF. CDR3 in DNA: TGTGCCAGCAGTAACGACAGGGCGGGGGATACGCAGTATTTT. Variable domain in full (rest from reference TRBV28 and TRBJ2-3): DVKVTQSSRYLVKRTGEKVFLECVQDMDHENMFWYRQDPGLGLRLIYFSYDVKMKEKGDIPEGYSVSREKKERFSLILESASTNQTSMYLCASSNDRAGDTQYFGPGTRLTVL.

The chain joins TRBV7-9 to TRBJ2-7, with 11 bases fitting TRBD2. V was clipped by 3 bases and J by 7 bases; unmatched bases: 8. In germline, CDR1 is SEHNR, CDR2 FQNEAQ (reference sequence). CDR3 length equals 15 residues. CDR3 loop: CASSFSSGGAREQYF. DNA for the CDR3: TGTGCCAGCAGCTTTAGTAGCGGGGGGGCAAGGGAGCAGTACTTC.

A few counts support this clone. The chain joins TRBV11-1 to TRBJ2-7, with TRBD1 matching 7 bases. The germline gives CDR1 SGHAT, CDR2 FQDESV (reference sequence). The CDR3 length is 12 residues. After removal of 5 bases from V and 9 bases from J, the junction contained 7 bases not matched to a gene. The CDR3 DNA is TGTGCCAGCAGCCATCCGGGACAGACGCAGTACTTC. It is translated as CASSHPGQTQYF.

This chain links TRBV5-4 with TRBJ2-5; D is perhaps TRBD1 (5 bases). CDR3 length: 16 residues. Looked up from germline, CDR1 is SGHNT and CDR2 is YYREEE (reference sequence). The V and J ends lost 1 base and 1 base respectively, with 14 bases between them. CDR3 bases: TGTGCCAGCAGCTTGAGTGGGTCAGGGCTCCAAGAGACCCAGTACTTC. Translating it yields CASSLSGSGLQETQYF.

V and J are TRBV25-1 and TRBJ2-2, with no clear D. The germline V gene encodes CDR1 MGHDK and CDR2 SYGVNS. The CDR3 loop spans 13 amino acids. V was cut by 4 bases and J by 6 bases, with 9 bases left in between. CDR3: CASSGLVPGELFF. CDR3 coding DNA: TGTGCCAGCAGTGGTTTGGTGCCCGGGGAGCTGTTTTTT.

V usage is TRBV5-6 and J usage is TRBJ2-5; D might be TRBD1 (5 bases). CDR3 length equals 14 residues. Germline assignment: CDR1 SGHDT and CDR2 YYEEEE. Trimming removed 0 bases at V and 3 bases at J, with 9 bases between. CDR3 in amino acids: CASSLAGHEETQYF. The CDR3 bases are TGTGCCAGCAGCTTGGCCGGACACGAAGAGACCCAGTACTTC. Supplemented by reference TRBV5-6 and TRBJ2-5, the full variable domain reads DAGVTQSPTHLIKTRGQQVTLRCSPKSGHDTVSWYQQALGQGPQFIFQYYEEEERQRGNFPDRFSGHQFPNYSSELNVNALLLGDSALYLCASSLAGHEETQYFGPGTRLLVL.

The chain uses TRBV6-5 and TRBJ2-7; D is possibly TRBD1 or TRBD2 (5 bases each). CDR1 and CDR2 (germline): MNHEY, SVGAGI. Trimming took off 6 bases at V and 1 base at J, with 16 bases between the two ends. The CDR3 is 15 amino acids. The CDR3 region has the DNA TGTGCCAGCAGCCGAGGGACGGAAGGTTCCTACGAGCAGTACTTC. Translation: CASSRGTEGSYEQYF.

CDR3 coding DNA: TGCGCCAGCAGTGAGTATCGGCTAGCGGAGACCCAGTACTTC. Its protein product is CASSEYRLAETQYF. The chain employs TRBV10-2 and TRBJ2-5; D perhaps matches TRBD2 (6 bases). The CDR3 contains 14 residues. Germline CDR1 is WSHSY and CDR2 is SAAADI. Deletions cut 1 base from V and 5 bases from J, with 11 bases between.

V gene TRBV28 combines with J gene TRBJ2-1; the D is unclear. Germline V gene lookup returns CDR1 MDHEN and CDR2 SYDVKM. The CDR3 runs 12 residues. Trimming took off 3 bases at V and 7 bases at J, with 7 bases between the two ends. The chain's CDR3 is CASSFSTNEQFF. The CDR3 DNA reads as TGTGCCAGCAGTTTCTCGACGAATGAGCAGTTCTTC.

The V and J genes are TRBV5-1 and TRBJ1-2; D unresolved. The CDR3 sequence is 18 residues long. CDR1 is SGHRS, CDR2 YFSETQ, per germline. V gave up 3 bases and J gave up 4 bases, with 25 bases separating them. CDR3 amino acids: CASSSGGIGSGAFYGYTF. CDR3 in DNA: TGCGCCAGCAGCTCGGGCGGGATTGGAAGCGGTGCCTTCTATGGCTACACCTTC.

The J gene is TRBJ1-1, the V gene TRBV27; D unclear. Germline CDR1 MNHEY, CDR2 SMNVEV (reference sequence). Deletions cut 1 base from V and 8 bases from J, with 11 bases between. The CDR3 runs 13 residues. The CDR3 DNA sequence: TGTGCCAGCAGTTTATGGGCAGCCGAAGAAGCTTTCTTT. Translating gives CASSLWAAEEAFF.